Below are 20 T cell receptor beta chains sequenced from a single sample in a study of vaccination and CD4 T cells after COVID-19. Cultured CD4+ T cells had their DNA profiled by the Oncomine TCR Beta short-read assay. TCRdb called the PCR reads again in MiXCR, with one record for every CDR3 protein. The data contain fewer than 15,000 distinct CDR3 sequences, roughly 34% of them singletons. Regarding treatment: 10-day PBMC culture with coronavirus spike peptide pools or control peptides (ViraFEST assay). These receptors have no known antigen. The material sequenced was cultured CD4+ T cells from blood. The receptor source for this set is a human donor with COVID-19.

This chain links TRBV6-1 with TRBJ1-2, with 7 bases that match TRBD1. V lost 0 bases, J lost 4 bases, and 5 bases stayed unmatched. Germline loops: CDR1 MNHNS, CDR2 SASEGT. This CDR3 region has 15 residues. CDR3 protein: CASSEAKGAGYGYTF. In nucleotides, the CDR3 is TGTGCCAGCAGTGAAGCTAAGGGGGCCGGCTATGGCTACACCTTC.

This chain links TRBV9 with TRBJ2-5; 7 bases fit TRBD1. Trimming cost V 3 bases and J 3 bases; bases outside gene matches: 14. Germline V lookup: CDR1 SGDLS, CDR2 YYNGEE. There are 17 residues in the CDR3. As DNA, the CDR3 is TGTGCCAGCAGCGCCAGCAGGGGGAAGAGTTGGAAAGAGACCCAGTACTTC. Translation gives CASSASRGKSWKETQYF.

The CDR3 nucleotides read TGTGCCAGCAGAGCCGGGACAGGGAAAGAGACCCAGTACTTC. Translating it yields CASRAGTGKETQYF. V and J are TRBV2 and TRBJ2-5; 9 bases agree with TRBD1. The CDR3 runs 14 residues. V trimming: 6 bases; J trimming: 3 bases; junction bases outside the gene matches: 5. Germline-derived CDR1 and CDR2 are SNHLY and FYNNEI.

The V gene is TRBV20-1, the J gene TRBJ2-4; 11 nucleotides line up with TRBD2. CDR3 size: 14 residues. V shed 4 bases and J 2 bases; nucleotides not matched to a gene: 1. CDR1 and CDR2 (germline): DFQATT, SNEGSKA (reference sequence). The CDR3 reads CSATSGGPKNIQYF. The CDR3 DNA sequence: TGCAGTGCTACTAGCGGGGGGCCCAAAAACATTCAGTACTTC.

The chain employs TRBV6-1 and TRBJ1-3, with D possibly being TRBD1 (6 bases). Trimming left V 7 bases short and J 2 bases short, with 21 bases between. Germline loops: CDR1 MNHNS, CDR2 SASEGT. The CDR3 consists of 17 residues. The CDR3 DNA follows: TGTGCCAGCACAAGGGGGAACCTTCGTGGCACTGGAAACACCATATATTTT. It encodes CASTRGNLRGTGNTIYF.

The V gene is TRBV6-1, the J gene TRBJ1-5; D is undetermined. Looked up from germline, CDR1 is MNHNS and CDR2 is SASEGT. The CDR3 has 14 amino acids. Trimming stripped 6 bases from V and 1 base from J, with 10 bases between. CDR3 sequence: CASSQTMSNQPQHF. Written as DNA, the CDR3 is TGTGCCAGCAGCCAGACGATGAGCAATCAGCCCCAGCATTTT.

The DNA of the CDR3 is TGTGCCAGCAGTGAGGCGAGAATGAACACTGAAGCTTTCTTT. Its translation: CASSEARMNTEAFF. This chain connects TRBV6-1 to TRBJ1-1; no definite D call. The CDR3 contains 14 residues. The V end was cut by 3 bases, the J end by 0 bases, with 8 bases between. Per the germline V gene, CDR1 is MNHNS and CDR2 is SASEGT.

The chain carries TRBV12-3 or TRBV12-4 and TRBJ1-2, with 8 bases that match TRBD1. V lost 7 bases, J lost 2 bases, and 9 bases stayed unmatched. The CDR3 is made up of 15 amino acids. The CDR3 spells CASTLRGLANYGYTF. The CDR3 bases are TGTGCCAGCACCCTCAGGGGGCTGGCGAACTATGGCTACACCTTC.

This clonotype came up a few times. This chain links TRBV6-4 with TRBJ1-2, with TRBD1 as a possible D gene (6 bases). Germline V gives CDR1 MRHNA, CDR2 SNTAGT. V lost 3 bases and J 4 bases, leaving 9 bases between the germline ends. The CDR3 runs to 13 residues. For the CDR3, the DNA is TGTGCCAGCAGTGAAGGGGGTACCTATGGCTACACCTTC. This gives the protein CASSEGGTYGYTF.

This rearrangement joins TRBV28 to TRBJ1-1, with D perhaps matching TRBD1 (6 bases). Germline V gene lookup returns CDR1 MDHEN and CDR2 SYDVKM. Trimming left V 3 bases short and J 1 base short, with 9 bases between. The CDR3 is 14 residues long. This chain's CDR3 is CASSFLGGNTEAFF. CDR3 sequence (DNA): TGTGCCAGCAGTTTCCTAGGGGGGAACACTGAAGCTTTCTTT.

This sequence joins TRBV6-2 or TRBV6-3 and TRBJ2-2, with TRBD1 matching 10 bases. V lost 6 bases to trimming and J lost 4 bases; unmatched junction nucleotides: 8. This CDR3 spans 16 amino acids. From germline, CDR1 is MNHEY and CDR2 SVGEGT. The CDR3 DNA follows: TGTGCCAGCAGCAGGGACAGGGGACCGATCACCGGGGAGCTGTTTTTT. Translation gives CASSRDRGPITGELFF.

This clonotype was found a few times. In DNA, the CDR3 is TGTGCCAGTAGTGTCGGGACTAGCGGGGCGGAGACCCAGTACTTC. It specifies CASSVGTSGAETQYF. The chain links TRBV19 to TRBJ2-5, with TRBD2 matching 13 bases. CDR1 is LNHDA and CDR2 is SQIVND in the germline V gene (reference sequence). Losses at the gene ends were 5 bases for V and 5 bases for J; bases not matched to a gene: 5. This CDR3 has 15 residues.

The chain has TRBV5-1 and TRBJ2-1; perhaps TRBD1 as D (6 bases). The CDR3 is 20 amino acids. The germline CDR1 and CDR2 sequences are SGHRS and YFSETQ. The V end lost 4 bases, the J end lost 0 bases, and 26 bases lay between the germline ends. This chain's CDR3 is CASSPILQGSVLSSYNEQFF. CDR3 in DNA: TGCGCCAGCAGCCCCATACTCCAGGGGAGTGTGCTTAGCTCCTACAATGAGCAGTTCTTC.

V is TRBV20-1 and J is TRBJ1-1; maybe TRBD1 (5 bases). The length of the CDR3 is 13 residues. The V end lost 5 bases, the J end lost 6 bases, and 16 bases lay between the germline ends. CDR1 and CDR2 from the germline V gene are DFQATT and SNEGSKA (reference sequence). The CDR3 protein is CSAGDSLGPEAFF. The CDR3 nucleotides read TGCAGTGCTGGCGACAGTCTAGGTCCTGAAGCTTTCTTT.

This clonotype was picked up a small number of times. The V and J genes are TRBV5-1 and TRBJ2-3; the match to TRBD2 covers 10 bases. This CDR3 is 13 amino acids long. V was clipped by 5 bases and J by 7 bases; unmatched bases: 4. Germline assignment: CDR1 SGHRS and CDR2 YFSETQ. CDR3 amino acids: CASSGTSAYTQYF. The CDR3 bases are TGCGCCAGCAGTGGGACTAGCGCATATACGCAGTATTTT.

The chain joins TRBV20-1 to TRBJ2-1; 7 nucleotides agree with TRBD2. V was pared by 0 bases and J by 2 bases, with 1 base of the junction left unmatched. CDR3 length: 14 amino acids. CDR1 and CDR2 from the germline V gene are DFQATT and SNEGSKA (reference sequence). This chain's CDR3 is CSARDGLAYNEQFF. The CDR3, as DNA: TGCAGTGCTAGAGACGGACTAGCCTACAATGAGCAGTTCTTC.

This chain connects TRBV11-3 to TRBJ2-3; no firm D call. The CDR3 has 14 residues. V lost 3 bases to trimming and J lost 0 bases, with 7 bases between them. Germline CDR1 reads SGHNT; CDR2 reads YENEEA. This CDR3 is CASSLVRSTDTQYF. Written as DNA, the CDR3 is TGTGCCAGCAGCTTGGTCAGAAGCACAGATACGCAGTATTTT.

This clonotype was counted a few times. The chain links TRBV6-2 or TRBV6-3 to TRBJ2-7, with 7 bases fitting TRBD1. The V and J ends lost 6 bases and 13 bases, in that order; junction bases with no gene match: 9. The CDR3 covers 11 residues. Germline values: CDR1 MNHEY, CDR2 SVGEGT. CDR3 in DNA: TGTGCCAGCAGCTTGACAGGGAATGCCTACTTC. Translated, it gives CASSLTGNAYF.

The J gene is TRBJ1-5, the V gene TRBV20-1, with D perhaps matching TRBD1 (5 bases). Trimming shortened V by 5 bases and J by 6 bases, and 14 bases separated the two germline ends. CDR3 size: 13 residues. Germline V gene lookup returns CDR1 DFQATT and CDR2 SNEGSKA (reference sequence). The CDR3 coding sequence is TGCAGTGCTCTCATCGACAGATCTCAGCCCCAGCATTTT. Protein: CSALIDRSQPQHF.

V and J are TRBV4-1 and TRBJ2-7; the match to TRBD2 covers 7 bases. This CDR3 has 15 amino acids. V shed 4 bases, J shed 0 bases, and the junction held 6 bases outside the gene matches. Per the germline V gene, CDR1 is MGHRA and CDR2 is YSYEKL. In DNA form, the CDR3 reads TGCGCCAGCAGCCCCTCCGGGGGGATCTCCTACGAGCAGTACTTC. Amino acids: CASSPSGGISYEQYF.